The 2 T cell receptor beta chains in this list originate from one sample, sequenced in a study of T cells in Graves' hyperthyroidism and ophthalmopathy. Researchers took RNA transcripts and amplified the TCR beta CDR3 regions from them. HTBI primers were the set used in a first-round RT-PCR of the TCR CDR3. TCRdb analysed the multiplex PCR reads with MiXCR anew, one entry per CDR3 protein. The data contain 400,000 to 500,000 distinct CDR3 sequences, roughly 15% of them seen just once; the ten biggest clones take up about 12%. Sequenced material: blood. All receptors come from a man aged 18 to 29 with Graves' ophthalmopathy.

This clonotype was recorded many times. The chain employs TRBV20-1 and TRBJ2-1, with TRBD1 as a possible D gene (6 bases). V gave up 0 bases and J gave up 3 bases, with 21 bases separating them. The CDR3 spans 18 residues. Germline-derived CDR1 and CDR2 are DFQATT and SNEGSKA (reference sequence). DNA for the CDR3: TGCAGTGCTAGAGAAACGACGACGGACCAGGGGTACTACAATGAGCAGTTCTTC. It encodes CSARETTTDQGYYNEQFF.

This clonotype occurred many times. The gene calls are TRBV10-1 and TRBJ2-2; tentatively, D is TRBD2 (5 bases). The CDR3 runs to 14 residues. Trimming took 5 bases from V and 1 from J, leaving 8 bases between them. Germline V lookup: CDR1 WNHNN, CDR2 SYGVQD (reference sequence). CDR3 sequence reads: CASSSGGNTGELFF. In DNA form, the CDR3 reads TGCGCCAGCAGTAGCGGAGGGAACACCGGGGAGCTGTTTTTT.